These 30 T cell receptor beta chains came from one sample sequenced in a study of blood T cell repertoires in COVID-19. The repertoire was sequenced with immunoSEQ multiplex PCR; TCRdb's copy has only in-frame clones and lacks some. The data hold 78,000 or so clones, with about nine tenths observed a single time. The sequenced material came from peripheral blood. The origin of the receptors is a man between 45 and 60 years old with active or convalescent COVID-19.

This rearrangement joins TRBV6-4 to TRBJ2-3; tentative D call: TRBD1 (6 bases). V lost 6 bases to trimming and J lost 0 bases, with 10 bases between them. Germline V CDR1 and CDR2: MRHNA, SNTAGT. The CDR3 has 14 residues. CDR3: CASSPTGSTDTQYF. For the CDR3, the DNA is TGTGCCAGCAGCCCGACAGGAAGCACAGATACGCAGTATTTT.

A remark on this clone: This CDR3 is also generated by other DNA sequences in the sample. The rearrangement uses TRBV9 and TRBJ1-1; 7 positions match TRBD1. Germline-derived CDR1 and CDR2 are SGDLS and YYNGEE. V gave up 2 bases and J gave up 0 bases; unmatched junction bases: 1. The CDR3 sequence is 14 residues long. As DNA, the CDR3 is TGTGCCAGCAGCGTGGGACAGATGAACACTGAAGCTTTCTTT. Translating it yields CASSVGQMNTEAFF.

This chain uses TRBV5-6 with TRBJ1-1; D uncertain. The CDR3 extends over 12 amino acids. Trimming pared 0 bases from V and 8 bases from J, leaving 8 bases between. Germline V gene lookup returns CDR1 SGHDT and CDR2 YYEEEE. The CDR3 here is CASSLDGAEAFF. DNA of the CDR3: TGTGCCAGCAGCTTGGACGGTGCCGAAGCTTTCTTT.

The chain uses TRBV14 and TRBJ2-5, with 10 nucleotides matching TRBD2. The junction had 6 bases not matched to a gene; V was cut back by 4 bases and J by 4 bases. There are 15 residues in the CDR3. Germline V CDR1 and CDR2: SGHDN, FVKESK. The CDR3 bases are TGTGCCAGCAGCCCCATAGCGGGGGGTGGAGAGACCCAGTACTTC. It codes for CASSPIAGGGETQYF.

The chain joins TRBV19 to TRBJ2-3; 12 nucleotides line up with TRBD2. This CDR3 is built from 16 residues. V trimming: 2 bases; J trimming: 5 bases; junction bases outside the gene matches: 5. Germline V gene sequence: CDR1 LNHDA, CDR2 SQIVND (reference sequence). CDR3 sequence reads: CASSIYLAGGKDTQYF. The CDR3 DNA reads TGTGCCAGTAGTATATACCTAGCGGGGGGGAAAGATACGCAGTATTTT.

V is TRBV28 and J is TRBJ2-7, with 10 bases fitting TRBD1. J lost 3 bases, V lost 4 bases, and 9 bases had no gene match. CDR1 is MDHEN, CDR2 SYDVKM, per germline. The CDR3 runs to 16 residues. The CDR3 sequence: CASSSRMGTGVYEQYF. The CDR3 DNA reads as TGTGCCAGCAGTTCCCGGATGGGGACAGGGGTCTACGAGCAGTACTTC.

This chain uses TRBV6-5 with TRBJ1-2; D gene unclear. Trimming stripped 2 bases from V and 4 bases from J, with 11 bases between. CDR1 and CDR2 (germline): MNHEY, SVGAGI. The CDR3 totals 14 residues. CDR3 protein: CASSYGGRFYGYTF. For the CDR3, the DNA is TGTGCCAGCAGTTACGGCGGCCGGTTCTATGGCTACACCTTC.

The CDR3 loop is CASSQVNGLRSPLHF. The CDR3 DNA reads as TGTGCCAGCAGCCAAGTCAACGGTCTTCGTTCACCCCTCCACTTT. The chain recombines TRBV3-1 (or the pseudogene TRBV3-2) with TRBJ1-6, with D unclear. The CDR3 is 15 amino acids. Trimming pared 1 base from V and 9 bases from J, leaving 13 bases between. Germline values: CDR1 LGHDT, CDR2 YNNKEL (reference sequence).

The chain combines TRBV19 with TRBJ1-4, with TRBD1 matching 8 bases. V lost 5 bases, J lost 8 bases, and 4 bases stayed unmatched. The CDR3 runs 13 residues. CDR1 is LNHDA, CDR2 SQIVND, per germline (reference sequence). The CDR3 DNA reads TGTGCCAGTAGTGGACAGGGTTGGGAAAAACTGTTTTTT. Its translation is CASSGQGWEKLFF.

The chain couples TRBV2 to TRBJ2-1; D perhaps matches TRBD2 (5 bases). V lost 9 bases, J lost 12 bases, and 12 bases lay in between. This CDR3 region has 10 residues. Germline V gene sequence: CDR1 SNHLY, CDR2 FYNNEI. This CDR3 reads CASGGEGQFF. The CDR3 DNA is TGTGCCAGTGGAGGAGAGGGGCAGTTCTTC. The full variable domain, rest sourced from reference TRBV2 and TRBJ2-1, is EPEVTQTPSHQVTQMGQEVILRCVPISNHLYFYWYRQILGQKVEFLVSFYNNEISEKSEIFDDQFSVERPDGSNFTLKIRSTKLEDSAMYFCASGGEGQFFGPGTRLTVL.

The chain recombines TRBV6-5 with TRBJ2-7, with D maybe TRBD2 (6 bases). Germline-derived CDR1 and CDR2 are MNHEY and SVGAGI. Trimming removed 6 bases at V and 2 bases at J, with 11 bases between. The length of the CDR3 is 13 residues. CDR3 in amino acids: CASRRGSTYEQYV. CDR3 bases: TGTGCCAGCAGGCGGGGCTCGACCTACGAGCAGTACGTC.

The chain uses TRBV7-2 and TRBJ2-1, with 7 nucleotides matching TRBD2. In germline, CDR1 is SGHTA, CDR2 FQGNSA. V was clipped by 5 bases and J by 0 bases; unmatched bases: 7. This CDR3 region has 16 residues. The CDR3 protein is CASSLSGASSYNEQFF. The CDR3 DNA reads as TGTGCCAGCAGCCTGAGCGGGGCCAGCTCCTACAATGAGCAGTTCTTC.

The chain recombines TRBV6-5 with TRBJ1-5, with a tentative D call TRBD1 (6 bases). V gave up 6 bases and J gave up 4 bases, with 10 bases separating them. Germline CDR1 and CDR2: MNHEY and SVGAGI. The CDR3 covers 13 residues. The CDR3 spells CASRSGQNQPQHF. CDR3 nucleotides: TGTGCCAGCAGAAGCGGACAGAATCAGCCCCAGCATTTT.

The V gene is TRBV28, the J gene TRBJ2-3, with a tentative D call TRBD2 (5 bases). CDR3 length: 14 residues. V was shortened by 6 bases and J by 2 bases, with 12 bases between the two germline ends. Germline V gene sequence: CDR1 MDHEN, CDR2 SYDVKM. The CDR3 sequence: CASSWTLSTDTQYF. Written as DNA, the CDR3 is TGTGCCAGCAGCTGGACTCTCTCCACAGATACGCAGTATTTT.

The chain uses TRBV5-1 and TRBJ2-2; no firm D call. Trimming cost V 0 bases and J 4 bases, with 10 bases left between them. This CDR3 contains 15 residues. The germline V gene has CDR1 SGHRS and CDR2 YFSETQ. CDR3 DNA: TGCGCCAGCAGCTTGGCCCCAGGAACCACCGGGGAGCTGTTTTTT. Residues: CASSLAPGTTGELFF.

In DNA form, the CDR3 reads TGCGCCAGCAGTGAGTGGGCCCGGATCAGCACAGATACGCAGTATTTT. Translating gives CASSEWARISTDTQYF. The rearrangement joins TRBV10-1 to TRBJ2-3; no firm D call. The V gene's germline CDR1 is WNHNN and CDR2 SYGVQD (reference sequence). CDR3 size: 16 residues. Trimming removed 1 base from V and 0 bases from J, with 11 bases in between.

The CDR3 coding sequence is TGCGCCAGCAGCTTGAGCTTCGGACAGGGGGCGGCTGGCTACACCTTC. Protein: CASSLSFGQGAAGYTF. The gene calls are TRBV5-1 and TRBJ1-2, with 11 nucleotides matching TRBD1. The germline gives CDR1 SGHRS, CDR2 YFSETQ. CDR3 length: 16 residues. Germline trimming cut 1 base from V and 7 bases from J; bases unmatched to any gene: 9. Full variable domain (rest looked up from reference TRBV5-1 and TRBJ1-2): KAGVTQTPRYLIKTRGQQVTLSCSPISGHRSVSWYQQTPGQGLQFLFEYFSETQRNKGNFPGRFSGRQFSNSRSEMNVSTLELGDSALYLCASSLSFGQGAAGYTFGSGTRLTVV.

The chain combines TRBV5-4 with TRBJ1-2; D gene uncertain. V lost 2 bases, J lost 5 bases, and 16 bases lay in between. The CDR3 runs to 15 residues. Germline CDR1 reads SGHNT; CDR2 reads YYREEE (reference sequence). The DNA of the CDR3 is TGTGCCAGCAGCTTTTCTGACGGACTCCCTTATGGCTACACCTTC. This gives the protein CASSFSDGLPYGYTF.

V is TRBV6-2 or TRBV6-3 and J is TRBJ1-2; 7 bases map to TRBD1. V gave up 5 bases and J gave up 4 bases; unmatched junction bases: 4. In germline, CDR1 is MNHEY, CDR2 SVGEGT. This CDR3 has 13 amino acids. This CDR3 reads CASSTTGVYGYTF. The CDR3 region has the DNA TGTGCCAGCAGTACAACAGGGGTCTATGGCTACACCTTC.

V gene TRBV5-1 combines with J gene TRBJ1-3; possibly TRBD1 for D (5 bases). CDR1 SGHRS and CDR2 YFSETQ come from the germline V gene. The V end was cut by 6 bases, the J end by 0 bases, with 16 bases between. The CDR3 is 16 amino acids. CDR3 loop: CASTPGGTSSGNTIYF. The CDR3 DNA is TGCGCCAGCACCCCGGGGGGGACGAGCTCTGGAAACACCATATATTTT. The whole variable domain, filled in from reference TRBV5-1 and TRBJ1-3, reads KAGVTQTPRYLIKTRGQQVTLSCSPISGHRSVSWYQQTPGQGLQFLFEYFSETQRNKGNFPGRFSGRQFSNSRSEMNVSTLELGDSALYLCASTPGGTSSGNTIYFGEGSWLTVV.

The CDR3 region has the DNA TGCAGCGCCCAACAGGGTAGGGCAGATACGCAGTATTTT. Its translation is CSAQQGRADTQYF. The J gene is TRBJ2-3, the V gene TRBV29-1, with a possible D match to TRBD1 (6 bases). V was shortened by 7 bases and J by 4 bases, with 15 bases between the two germline ends. Germline CDR1 and CDR2: SQVTM and ANQGSEA. The CDR3 is 13 amino acids.

The chain recombines TRBV19 with TRBJ1-2, with TRBD1 matching 12 bases. Germline CDR1 is LNHDA and CDR2 is SQIVND (reference sequence). Unmatched junction bases numbered 1, after V lost 6 bases and J lost 2 bases. The CDR3 loop spans 14 amino acids. CDR3 nucleotide sequence: TGTGCCAGTAGAGGGACAGGGGGCAACTATGGCTACACCTTC. Translation gives CASRGTGGNYGYTF.

This sequence joins TRBV6-5 and TRBJ2-7; the match to TRBD1 covers 9 bases. The CDR3 is 13 residues long. J gave up 5 bases and V 6 bases, and 5 bases lay outside the gene matches. Germline V gives CDR1 MNHEY, CDR2 SVGAGI. The CDR3 coding sequence is TGTGCCAGCAGCCGGACAGGGGCGGACGAGCAGTACGTC. Translating gives CASSRTGADEQYV.

The V gene is TRBV28, the J gene TRBJ1-3, with a weak D call TRBD1 (5 bases). Trimming took off 6 bases at V and 3 bases at J, with 12 bases between the two ends. The CDR3 extends over 14 amino acids. In germline, CDR1 is MDHEN, CDR2 SYDVKM. CDR3 sequence: CASSSDSLGNTIYF. As DNA, the CDR3 is TGTGCCAGCAGCTCCGACAGCCTTGGAAACACCATATATTTT.

The chain has TRBV13 and TRBJ2-3; 10 nucleotides align to TRBD2. Per the germline V gene, CDR1 is PRHDT and CDR2 is FYEKMQ (reference sequence). The ends lost 1 base at V and 6 bases at J; junction bases unmatched: 7. The CDR3 is 16 amino acids. CDR3 sequence (DNA): TGTGCCAGCAGCTTAGAGTTCCTAGCGGGGGCGGATACGCAGTATTTT. It encodes CASSLEFLAGADTQYF.

In this sample, this clone turned up once. The chain carries TRBV3-1 (or the pseudogene TRBV3-2) and TRBJ1-5, with TRBD1 as a possible D gene (6 bases). Trimming removed 0 bases from V and 10 bases from J, with 16 bases in between. There are 15 residues in the CDR3. The germline CDR1 and CDR2 sequences are LGHDT and YNNKEL (reference sequence). The CDR3 sequence is CASSQDRAGESPQHF. In DNA form, the CDR3 reads TGTGCCAGCAGCCAAGATCGAGCAGGGGAGTCACCCCAGCATTTT.

The chain carries TRBV18 and TRBJ1-1; D possibly corresponds to TRBD1 (6 bases). The germline V gene has CDR1 KGHSH and CDR2 LQKENI. The CDR3 has 13 residues. V shed 1 base and J shed 3 bases, with 6 bases lying between them. The CDR3 loop reads CASSPHRDTEAFF. DNA for the CDR3: TGTGCCAGCTCACCACACAGGGACACTGAAGCTTTCTTT. Variable domain in full (rest from reference TRBV18 and TRBJ1-1): NAGVMQNPRHLVRRRGQEARLRCSPMKGHSHVYWYRQLPEEGLKFMVYLQKENIIDESGMPKERFSAEFPKEGPSILRIQQVVRGDSAAYFCASSPHRDTEAFFGQGTRLTVV.

The chain joins TRBV9 to TRBJ1-6; tentatively, D is TRBD1 (5 bases). V was clipped by 4 bases and J by 11 bases, with 16 bases between them. The CDR3 spans 14 residues. Looked up from germline, CDR1 is SGDLS and CDR2 is YYNGEE. The CDR3 DNA is TGTGCCAGCAGCCTAGTGGGAGGGGATCCACCCCTCCACTTT. Translation gives CASSLVGGDPPLHF.

The chain joins TRBV5-4 to TRBJ1-3; D remains unclear. The CDR3 contains 13 residues. Trimming took 1 base from V and 4 from J, leaving 6 bases between them. Germline V CDR1 and CDR2: SGHNT, YYREEE (reference sequence). The CDR3 is CASSLWQGNTIYF. The CDR3, as DNA: TGTGCCAGCAGCTTGTGGCAGGGAAACACCATATATTTT.

The chain joins TRBV19 to TRBJ1-2, with D possibly being TRBD1 (5 bases). CDR1 LNHDA and CDR2 SQIVND come from the germline V gene (reference sequence). CDR3 length equals 14 residues. Trimming removed 3 bases at V and 5 bases at J, with 13 bases between. The CDR3 DNA reads TGTGCCAGTAGTATTGAACAGGTACCTTATGGCTACACCTTC. As protein: CASSIEQVPYGYTF. The full variable domain, completed using reference TRBV19 and TRBJ1-2, is DGGITQSPKYLFRKEGQNVTLSCEQNLNHDAMYWYRQDPGQGLRLIYYSQIVNDFQKGDIAEGYSVSREKKESFPLTVTSAQKNPTAFYLCASSIEQVPYGYTFGSGTRLTVV.